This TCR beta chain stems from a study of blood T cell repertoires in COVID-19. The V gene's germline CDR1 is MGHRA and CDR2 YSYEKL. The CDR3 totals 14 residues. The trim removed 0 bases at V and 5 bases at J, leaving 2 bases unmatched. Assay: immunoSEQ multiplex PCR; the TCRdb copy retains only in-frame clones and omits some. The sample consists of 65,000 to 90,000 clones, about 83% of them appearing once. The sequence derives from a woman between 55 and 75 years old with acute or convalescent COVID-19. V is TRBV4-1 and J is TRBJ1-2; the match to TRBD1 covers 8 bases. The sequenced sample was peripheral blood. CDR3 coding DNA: TGCGCCAGCAGCCAAGACAGGGGGCAATATGGCTACACCTTC. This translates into CASSQDRGQYGYTF.